These 25 T cell receptor beta chains originate from one sample sequenced in a study of T cells after yellow fever vaccination. Via MiXCR, TCRdb re-called the 5' RACE reads, giving one row per CDR3 protein. The top ten clones hold around 17% of a sample with a few hundred thousand distinct CDR3 sequences, over 8% of them seen once. The specimen was PBMCs, collected on the day of the first yellow fever vaccination. The receptors derive from a man younger than 35 who received the YFV17D yellow fever vaccine.

CDR3 DNA: TGTGCCAGCAGAGTGGGGAGCTCGGGGACAGATACGCAGTATTTT. Its protein is CASRVGSSGTDTQYF. This chain connects TRBV12-3 or TRBV12-4 to TRBJ2-3; possibly TRBD2 for D (5 bases). Trimming removed 6 bases at V and 3 bases at J, with 16 bases between. The CDR3 sequence is 15 residues long.

The chain combines TRBV20-1 with TRBJ2-5; 8 bases map to TRBD2. V lost 6 bases and J lost 5; bases outside the gene matches: 5. The CDR3 sequence is 12 residues long. Germline lookup yields CDR1 DFQATT and CDR2 SNEGSKA (reference sequence). CDR3 DNA: TGCAGTGCCTCGACTAGCGACGAGACCCAGTACTTC. This sequence encodes CSASTSDETQYF.

This clonotype was recorded at least ten times. Germline and junction disagree at one end, which may indicate a read error. The rearrangement links TRBV5-1 to TRBJ1-1; no firm D call. In germline, CDR1 is SGHRS, CDR2 YFSETQ. This CDR3 is 14 amino acids long. The CDR3 spells CASGFGQKNTEAFF. CDR3 in DNA: TGCGCCAGCGGCTTTGGTCAAAAGAACACTGAAGCTTTCTTT.

This clonotype was seen at least ten times. The chain has TRBV5-1 and TRBJ2-1; D perhaps matches TRBD1 (5 bases). CDR1 and CDR2 from the germline V gene are SGHRS and YFSETQ. With 5 bases removed from V and 7 bases from J, the gap between germline ends came to 19 bases. The CDR3 consists of 15 residues. The CDR3 spells CASREGPIKGNEQFF. The CDR3 bases are TGCGCCAGCAGGGAAGGTCCTATCAAGGGGAATGAGCAGTTCTTC.

Only a few counts were recorded for this clonotype. J is TRBJ1-2 and V is TRBV20-1, with a tentative D call TRBD1 (5 bases). Germline-derived CDR1 and CDR2 are DFQATT and SNEGSKA (reference sequence). This CDR3 contains 13 residues. The ends were cut back, 5 bases at V and 2 bases at J, with 12 bases in the middle. The CDR3: CSAGGGSNYGYTF. The DNA for the CDR3 is TGCAGTGCTGGGGGGGGGTCCAACTATGGCTACACCTTC.

This clonotype was detected only a few times. CDR3 nucleotide sequence: TGTGCCAGCAGCTTCCCCGGGGTTGTGGAGACCCAGTACTTC. Translation: CASSFPGVVETQYF. The chain joins TRBV7-6 to TRBJ2-5, with D possibly being TRBD2 (5 bases). CDR3 length: 14 residues. V was clipped by 3 bases and J by 5 bases, with 13 bases between them. Germline V gene data show CDR1 as SGHVS and CDR2 as FNYEAQ.

This clonotype was picked up many times. This chain links TRBV7-9 with TRBJ2-7, with D possibly TRBD1 on 6 matching bases. The CDR3 runs 13 residues. V lost 1 base and J lost 3, with 7 bases in between. Germline V CDR1 and CDR2: SEHNR, FQNEAQ (reference sequence). In DNA form, the CDR3 reads TGTGCCAGCAGCTTAGAGACAGGCTACGAGCAGTACTTC. Translating gives CASSLETGYEQYF.

The V gene is TRBV7-3, the J gene TRBJ2-2, with no clear D. V was cut by 4 bases and J by 0 bases, with 12 bases left in between. This CDR3 spans 16 amino acids. Germline-derived CDR1 and CDR2 are SGHTA and FQGTGA. The CDR3 reads CASSYNTASNTGELFF. Here the CDR3 DNA reads TGTGCCAGCAGCTACAACACAGCCTCGAACACCGGGGAGCTGTTTTTT.

The chain combines TRBV2 with TRBJ1-5, with a possible D match to TRBD1 (6 bases). The V gene's germline CDR1 is SNHLY and CDR2 FYNNEI. This CDR3 is 12 amino acids long. The ends were cut back, 5 bases at V and 5 bases at J, with 7 bases in the middle. The DNA for the CDR3 is TGTGCCAGCAGTAAGGGGGATCAGCCCCAGCATTTT. Amino acids: CASSKGDQPQHF.

This clonotype showed up just a few times. The chain combines TRBV4-2 with TRBJ1-1, with TRBD1 as a possible D gene (6 bases). Trimming took off 3 bases at V and 8 bases at J, with 13 bases between the two ends. Germline V gives CDR1 LGHNA, CDR2 YNFKEQ. The CDR3 totals 13 residues. The CDR3 DNA reads TGTGCCAGCAGCCAGGAGGACAGATGGGAAGCTTTCTTT. This gives the protein CASSQEDRWEAFF.

CDR3 sequence (DNA): TGTGCCAGCAGCTTAGGCAGGGTTGGGGGCAATGAGCAGTTCTTC. This codes for CASSLGRVGGNEQFF. The V gene is TRBV3-1, the J gene TRBJ2-1; D tentatively reads TRBD1 or TRBD2 (5 bases each). The germline V gene encodes CDR1 LGHDT and CDR2 YNNKEL (reference sequence). The CDR3 contains 15 residues. V was cut by 5 bases and J by 6 bases, with 17 bases left in between.

In its sample, this clonotype was seen many times. The rearrangement links TRBV12-3 or TRBV12-4 to TRBJ2-7; the match to TRBD2 covers 8 bases. This CDR3 region has 15 residues. J lost 4 bases, V lost 4 bases, and 9 bases had no gene match. The chain's CDR3 is CASSSVRLARYEQYF. The CDR3 DNA reads TGTGCCAGCAGTTCCGTTCGACTAGCGCGGTACGAGCAGTACTTC.

This clonotype was picked up a small number of times. The chain is built from TRBV6-5 and TRBJ1-1; no definite D call. V was shortened by 1 base and J by 5 bases, with 14 bases between the two germline ends. The germline CDR1 and CDR2 sequences are MNHEY and SVGAGI. The CDR3 is made up of 15 amino acids. The CDR3 DNA reads TGTGCCAGCAGTTACTTCGATCCACCTCGGACTGAAGCTTTCTTT. As protein: CASSYFDPPRTEAFF.

The chain links TRBV20-1 to TRBJ2-4; TRBD2 aligns across 13 bases. With 2 bases clipped from V and 2 bases from J, the junction kept 12 bases outside the gene matches. This CDR3 has 19 amino acids. Looked up from germline, CDR1 is DFQATT and CDR2 is SNEGSKA (reference sequence). The CDR3 region has the DNA TGCAGTGCTAGATCTATCAAGGGACTAGCGGGGAGCTCCAAAAACATTCAGTACTTC. Residues: CSARSIKGLAGSSKNIQYF.

The V gene is TRBV6-2 or TRBV6-3, the J gene TRBJ2-7, with D possibly TRBD2 on 5 matching bases. The germline CDR1 and CDR2 sequences are MNHEY and SVGEGT. This CDR3 is 14 amino acids long. V dropped 7 bases and J dropped 3 bases, with 16 bases sitting between them. CDR3: CASIPGGANYEQYF. The CDR3 region has the DNA TGTGCCAGCATTCCCGGAGGAGCGAACTACGAGCAGTACTTC.

J is TRBJ1-5 and V is TRBV20-1, with 7 nucleotides matching TRBD1. CDR1 and CDR2 from the germline V gene are DFQATT and SNEGSKA (reference sequence). J gave up 2 bases and V 6 bases, and 4 bases lay outside the gene matches. The length of the CDR3 is 13 residues. The CDR3 is CSAQGGGNQPQHF. The CDR3 DNA reads as TGCAGTGCCCAGGGGGGTGGCAATCAGCCCCAGCATTTT.

This clonotype showed up many times. This chain uses TRBV4-2 with TRBJ2-3; D remains ambiguous. The V and J ends lost 4 bases and 1 base respectively, with 9 bases between them. The CDR3 totals 14 residues. Germline V CDR1 and CDR2: LGHNA, YNFKEQ. The CDR3 DNA reads as TGTGCCAGCAGCCGCTTCCCAGGCACAGATACGCAGTATTTT. This translates into CASSRFPGTDTQYF.

The rearrangement joins TRBV5-1 to TRBJ1-1; 11 positions match TRBD1. The CDR3 totals 18 residues. Trimming at V came to 4 bases and at J to 3 bases, leaving 14 bases not matched to a gene. Germline assignment: CDR1 SGHRS and CDR2 YFSETQ. The chain's CDR3 is CASSGPGQGANEYTEAFF. DNA for the CDR3: TGCGCCAGCAGCGGACCCGGACAGGGGGCAAATGAGTACACTGAAGCTTTCTTT.

This chain joins TRBV2 and TRBJ2-1, with unresolved D. CDR3 size: 14 residues. Trimming took 5 bases from V and 1 from J, leaving 9 bases between them. In germline, CDR1 is SNHLY, CDR2 FYNNEI. The CDR3 DNA reads as TGTGCCAGCAGTTGGACGCTTTCCTACAATGAGCAGTTCTTC. Translation: CASSWTLSYNEQFF.

This rearrangement joins TRBV14 to TRBJ2-1; tentatively, D is TRBD1 or TRBD2 (5 bases each). Germline CDR1 is SGHDN and CDR2 is FVKESK. The CDR3 is 18 residues long. The germline V and J ends were trimmed by 0 bases and 5 bases, with 20 bases remaining between them. CDR3 sequence: CASSQDRTGRGLNNEQFF. CDR3 coding DNA: TGTGCCAGCAGCCAAGATCGGACCGGACGGGGCCTTAACAATGAGCAGTTCTTC.

The chain recombines TRBV5-5 with TRBJ2-2, with 10 bases fitting TRBD1. The germline V gene encodes CDR1 SGHKS and CDR2 YYEKEE (reference sequence). The CDR3 has 15 amino acids. Unmatched junction bases numbered 5, after V lost 4 bases and J lost 5 bases. CDR3 in DNA: TGTGCCAGCAGCGACCGGGACAGGGGAACCGGGGAGCTGTTTTTT. Its translation is CASSDRDRGTGELFF.

This clonotype was recorded a few times. V is TRBV28 and J is TRBJ2-7, with 7 bases matching TRBD1. The CDR3 is 13 residues long. The J segment lost 4 bases and the V segment lost 10 bases, leaving 10 bases of the junction unmatched. Germline V gene data show CDR1 as MDHEN and CDR2 as SYDVKM. The CDR3 DNA reads TGTGCCACAAGCGGACAGGTGGCTTACGAGCAGTACGTC. Its protein is CATSGQVAYEQYV.

This clonotype was found a few times. This chain uses TRBV29-1 with TRBJ1-2; a weak D match, TRBD1 (6 bases). V was pared by 7 bases and J by 5 bases, with 20 bases between. CDR3 size: 14 residues. The germline CDR1 and CDR2 sequences are SQVTM and ANQGSEA. CDR3 residues: CSAARDTVQYGYTF. The DNA for the CDR3 is TGCAGCGCCGCCCGGGACACAGTTCAATATGGCTACACCTTC.

Only a few counts were recorded for this clonotype. In nucleotides, the CDR3 is TGCGCCAGCAGCAACAGGGGCAACACCGGGGAGCTGTTTTTT. This gives the protein CASSNRGNTGELFF. V usage is TRBV5-1 and J usage is TRBJ2-2; 7 bases are a match to TRBD1. Per the germline V gene, CDR1 is SGHRS and CDR2 is YFSETQ. The CDR3 extends over 14 amino acids. The junction had 2 bases not matched to a gene; V was cut back by 4 bases and J by 2 bases.

In DNA, the CDR3 is TGTGCCTGGAGACCCCTTGACAGGCCAAATTCACCCCTCCACTTT. It codes for CAWRPLDRPNSPLHF. The V call is TRBV30, the J call TRBJ1-6; a possible D gene is TRBD1 (6 bases). The CDR3 runs 15 residues. Germline assignment: CDR1 GTSNPN and CDR2 SVGIG (reference sequence). V was shortened by 3 bases and J by 7 bases, with 16 bases between the two germline ends.